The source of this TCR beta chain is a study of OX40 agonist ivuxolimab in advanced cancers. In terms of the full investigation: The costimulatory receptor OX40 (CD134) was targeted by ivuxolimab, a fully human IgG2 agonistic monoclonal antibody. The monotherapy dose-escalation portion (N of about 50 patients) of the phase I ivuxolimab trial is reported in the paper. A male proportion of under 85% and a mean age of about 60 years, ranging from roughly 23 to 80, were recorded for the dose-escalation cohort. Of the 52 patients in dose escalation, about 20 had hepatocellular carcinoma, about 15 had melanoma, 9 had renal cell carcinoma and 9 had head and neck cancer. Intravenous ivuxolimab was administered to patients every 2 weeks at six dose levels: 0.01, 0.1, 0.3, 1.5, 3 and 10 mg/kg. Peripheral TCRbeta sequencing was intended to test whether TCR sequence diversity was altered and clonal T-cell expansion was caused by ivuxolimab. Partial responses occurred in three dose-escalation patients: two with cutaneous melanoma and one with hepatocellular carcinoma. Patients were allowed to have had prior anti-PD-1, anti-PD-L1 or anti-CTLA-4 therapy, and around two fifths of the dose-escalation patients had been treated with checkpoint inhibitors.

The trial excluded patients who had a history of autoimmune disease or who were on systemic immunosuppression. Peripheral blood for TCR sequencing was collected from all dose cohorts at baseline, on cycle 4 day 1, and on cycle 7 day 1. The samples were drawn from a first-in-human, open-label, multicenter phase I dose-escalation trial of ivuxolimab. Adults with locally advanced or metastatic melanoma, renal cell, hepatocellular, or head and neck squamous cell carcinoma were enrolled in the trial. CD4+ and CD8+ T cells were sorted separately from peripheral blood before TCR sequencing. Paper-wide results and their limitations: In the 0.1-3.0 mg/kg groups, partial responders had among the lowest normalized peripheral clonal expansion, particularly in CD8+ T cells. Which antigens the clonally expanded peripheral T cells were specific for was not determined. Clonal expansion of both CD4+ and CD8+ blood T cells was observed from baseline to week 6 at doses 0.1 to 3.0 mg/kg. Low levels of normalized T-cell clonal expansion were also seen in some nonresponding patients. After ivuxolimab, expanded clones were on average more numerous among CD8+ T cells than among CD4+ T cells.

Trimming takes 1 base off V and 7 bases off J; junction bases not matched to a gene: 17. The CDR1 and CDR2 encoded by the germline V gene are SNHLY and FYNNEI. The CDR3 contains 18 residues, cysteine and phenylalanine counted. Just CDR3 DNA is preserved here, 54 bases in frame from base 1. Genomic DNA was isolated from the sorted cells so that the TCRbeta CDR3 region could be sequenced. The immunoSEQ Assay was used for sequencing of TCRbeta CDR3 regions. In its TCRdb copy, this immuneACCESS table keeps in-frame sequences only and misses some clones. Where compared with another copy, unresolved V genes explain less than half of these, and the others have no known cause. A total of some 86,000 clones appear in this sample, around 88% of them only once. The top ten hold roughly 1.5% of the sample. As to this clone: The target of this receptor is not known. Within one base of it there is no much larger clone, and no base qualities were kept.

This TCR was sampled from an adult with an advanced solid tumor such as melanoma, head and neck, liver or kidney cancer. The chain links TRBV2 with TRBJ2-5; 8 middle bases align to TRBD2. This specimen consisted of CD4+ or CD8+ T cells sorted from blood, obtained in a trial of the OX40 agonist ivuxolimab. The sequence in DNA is TGTGCCAGCAGTGAAGTAGGGGCTAGCGGGCGCCGTACGGCGACCCAGTACTTC. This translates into CASSEVGASGRRTATQYF. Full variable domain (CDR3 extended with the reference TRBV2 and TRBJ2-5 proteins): EPEVTQTPSHQVTQMGQEVILRCVPISNHLYFYWYRQILGQKVEFLVSFYNNEISEKSEIFDDQFSVERPDGSNFTLKIRSTKLEDSAMYFCASSEVGASGRRTATQYFGPGTRLLVL.